A selection of T cell receptor beta chains follows, all from one sample in a study of blood T cell repertoires in COVID-19. Assay: immunoSEQ multiplex PCR; the TCRdb copy retains only in-frame clones and omits some. The sample has roughly 190,000 clones; roughly 82% are singletons. Sequenced: PBMCs or T cells enriched from blood (not recorded which). These receptors all stem from a woman in her sixties or seventies with acute COVID-19. Both conserved end residues are part of each CDR3. The D gene is left open where the match is weak. Where a row states a size, it is once, few, many or the class of an expanded clone; other rows omit it.

D gene	V gene	J gene	clone size	CDR3 DNA	CDR3 protein
TRBD1	TRBV6-2/TRBV6-3	TRBJ1-1	NA	TGTGCCAGCAGTTACTTCAGGGGGACTGAAGCTTTCTTT	CASSYFRGTEAFF
NA	TRBV7-6	TRBJ2-3	NA	TGTGCCAGCAGCCTGGGGGCCACTTATCAGTATTTT	CASSLGATYQYF
NA	TRBV18	TRBJ1-2	NA	TGTGCCAGCTCACCACAGAGAGGGATTGTAAACTATGGCTACACCTTC	CASSPQRGIVNYGYTF
NA	TRBV2	TRBJ1-4	NA	TGTGCCAGCAGTGGGGGGCTCCGGGGTAATGAAAAACTGTTTTTT	CASSGGLRGNEKLFF
TRBD2	TRBV3-1/TRBV3-2	TRBJ2-7	NA	TGTGCCAGCACCTCGGGAGGTATCTACGAGCAGTACTTC	CASTSGGIYEQYF
NA	TRBV10-3	TRBJ1-1	once	TGTGCCATCAGTGAGTCATGGGGCAACACTGAAGCTTTCTTT	CAISESWGNTEAFF
NA	TRBV3-1/TRBV3-2	TRBJ1-5	NA	TGTGCCAGCAGCCAAGATGGAGTAGCGGGCAATCAGCCCCAGCATTTT	CASSQDGVAGNQPQHF
NA	TRBV2	TRBJ2-1	NA	TGTGCCAGCAGTTCATCGGGGGATGAGCAGTTCTTC	CASSSSGDEQFF
NA	TRBV29-1	TRBJ2-1	NA	TGCAGCGTTGAGAGGGACAATGAGCAGTTCTTC	CSVERDNEQFF
NA	TRBV6-5	TRBJ2-3	NA	TGTGCCAGCAGTCAAAGCACAGATACGCAGTATTTT	CASSQSTDTQYF
NA	TRBV21-1	TRBJ1-4	NA	TGTGCCAGCAGCAAATCTAATACCGGGACAGAAAATGAAAAACTGTTTTTT	CASSKSNTGTENEKLFF
NA	TRBV7-2	TRBJ1-2	few	TGTGCCAGCAGCTTAGACGTGGGAGCGACGGATGGCTACACCTTC	CASSLDVGATDGYTF
NA	TRBV7-2	TRBJ2-3	NA	TGTGCCAGCAGCCCGGGAAGGGCCGTACGGACAGATACGCAGTATTTT	CASSPGRAVRTDTQYF
NA	TRBV2	TRBJ1-4	NA	TGTGCCAGCCGCCCCGACAGAAGACTGTTTTTT	CASRPDRRLFF
NA	TRBV5-1	TRBJ2-2	few	TGCGCCAGCAGCTTCCGCCAGACGAACACCGGGGAGCTGTTTTTT	CASSFRQTNTGELFF
NA	TRBV29-1	TRBJ2-6	NA	TGCAGCGTTGAAGGAAGGCAGGAATTCTCTGGGGCCAACGTCCTGACTTTC	CSVEGRQEFSGANVLTF
TRBD2	TRBV11-2	TRBJ2-1	once	TGTGCCAGCAGCCTTGGACTAGCGGGAGTAAGGACGATGATCTTC	CASSLGLAGVRTMIF
TRBD1	TRBV19	TRBJ1-5	NA	TGTGCCAGTAGGATCCAGGGGGCGGAGAATCAGCCCCAGCATTTT	CASRIQGAENQPQHF
NA	TRBV5-8	TRBJ1-1	NA	NA	CASSWGAGTGSERVFF
NA	TRBV7-2	TRBJ1-4	NA	TGTGCCAGCAGCTTACTATACAGTAAATCTAATGAAAAACTGTTTTTT	CASSLLYSKSNEKLFF
NA	TRBV7-2	TRBJ2-1	NA	TGTGCCAGCAGCTTAGCGAGGGAAGTTAATGAGCAGTTCTTC	CASSLAREVNEQFF
NA	TRBV19	TRBJ2-4	NA	TGTGCCAGTAGCAACCCGCCGACAGCCCTAGCCAAAAACATTCAGTACTTC	CASSNPPTALAKNIQYF
TRBD1	TRBV5-5	TRBJ2-3	once	TGTGCCAGCAGTTGGGACAGGGGGGCAGATACGCAGTATTTT	CASSWDRGADTQYF
NA	TRBV11-2	TRBJ1-3	NA	TGTGCCAGCAGCTTAGATGGGGGCTCGGCTGGAAACACCATATATTTT	CASSLDGGSAGNTIYF
NA	TRBV5-6	TRBJ2-7	many	TGTGCCAGCACCCCGCGGGGCTTCTCCTACGAGCAGTACTTC	CASTPRGFSYEQYF
NA	TRBV5-4	TRBJ2-2	NA	TGTGCCAGCAGCGTAGGGGTGAACACCGGGGAGCTGTTTTTT	CASSVGVNTGELFF
TRBD1	TRBV7-9	TRBJ1-1	NA	TGTGCCAGCAGCGAAACAGGGGTCACTGAAGCTTTCTTT	CASSETGVTEAFF
NA	TRBV9	TRBJ1-1	NA	TGTGCCAGCAGCGTACGAGCCCTCCCCTTGAACACTGAAGCTTTCTTT	CASSVRALPLNTEAFF
NA	TRBV30	TRBJ1-1	NA	TGTGCCTGGGGCAGAACCGCCTCCCTCACTGAAGCTTTCTTT	CAWGRTASLTEAFF
TRBD2	TRBV7-2	TRBJ2-3	NA	TGTGCCAGCAGCTTAAGACTAGCGGGAGCAACAGATACGCAGTATTTT	CASSLRLAGATDTQYF
TRBD2	TRBV4-1	TRBJ2-1	NA	TGCGCCAGCAGCCAAGGTCTCCTAGCGGGGTTCTACAATGAGCAGTTCTTC	CASSQGLLAGFYNEQFF
TRBD2	TRBV28	TRBJ2-3	NA	TGTGCCAGCAGCCCACTGAGGGCGGGGGGAAACACAGATACGCAGTATTTT	CASSPLRAGGNTDTQYF